Below, 17 T cell receptor beta chains from the same sample are listed, as sequenced in a study of T cells in Graves' hyperthyroidism and ophthalmopathy. The CDR3 regions of TCR beta were amplified from RNA transcripts. TCR CDR3 regions were first amplified by RT-PCR with HTBI primers. From the multiplex PCR reads, TCRdb called clonotypes with MiXCR, one entry per CDR3 protein. This repertoire shows 400,000 to 450,000 distinct CDR3 sequences, roughly 14% found once; its top ten account for roughly 13%. Sample: blood. The receptors were gathered from a man younger than 35 with Graves' ophthalmopathy.

This clonotype turned up a few times. This sequence joins TRBV19 and TRBJ2-7; 8 bases are shared with TRBD1. Germline assignment: CDR1 LNHDA and CDR2 SQIVND (reference sequence). Unmatched junction bases numbered 7, after V lost 5 bases and J lost 1 base. The CDR3 contains 15 residues. The CDR3 here is CASSPRGRPSYEQYF. As DNA, the CDR3 is TGTGCCAGTAGTCCCAGGGGGCGACCTTCCTACGAGCAGTACTTC. Full variable domain (rest looked up from reference TRBV19 and TRBJ2-7): DGGITQSPKYLFRKEGQNVTLSCEQNLNHDAMYWYRQDPGQGLRLIYYSQIVNDFQKGDIAEGYSVSREKKESFPLTVTSAQKNPTAFYLCASSPRGRPSYEQYFGPGTRLTVT.

This clonotype was detected ten times or more. The chain links TRBV11-3 to TRBJ2-5; possibly TRBD2 for D (7 bases). The CDR3 contains 16 residues. Per germline, CDR1 SGHNT and CDR2 YENEEA. Trimming removed 6 bases from V and 5 bases from J, with 22 bases in between. This CDR3 is CASSGGGPGSEETQYF. The CDR3, as DNA: TGTGCCAGCAGTGGGGGGGGGCCGGGCTCCGAGGAGACCCAGTACTTC.

The chain employs TRBV20-1 and TRBJ2-2; 7 nucleotides match TRBD2. CDR1 DFQATT and CDR2 SNEGSKA come from the germline V gene (reference sequence). With V trimmed by 5 bases and J by 0 bases, 6 bases remained unmatched. The CDR3 is made up of 15 amino acids. The CDR3 DNA sequence: TGCAGTGCTCTTTCGGCGGGAGCGAACACCGGGGAGCTGTTTTTT. It codes for CSALSAGANTGELFF.

The table lists this clonotype with many counts. This chain's CDR3 is CASSLVQGLHEQYF. CDR3 DNA: TGTGCCAGCAGCTTAGTACAGGGGCTCCACGAGCAGTACTTC. The chain combines TRBV7-9 with TRBJ2-7; TRBD1 aligns across 7 bases. With 1 base clipped from V and 5 bases from J, the junction kept 5 bases outside the gene matches. This CDR3 spans 14 amino acids. Germline CDR1 and CDR2: SEHNR and FQNEAQ (reference sequence).

The J gene is TRBJ2-7, the V gene TRBV20-1; 9 bases align to TRBD2. The CDR3 runs 15 residues. Germline V gene data show CDR1 as DFQATT and CDR2 as SNEGSKA (reference sequence). The trim removed 1 base at V and 4 bases at J, leaving 8 bases unmatched. CDR3 amino acids: CSARVGLAGTYEQYF. The CDR3 region has the DNA TGCAGTGCTAGAGTTGGCCTAGCGGGGACGTACGAGCAGTACTTC.

This clonotype occurred many times. This chain links TRBV11-2 with TRBJ1-4; a possible D gene is TRBD1 (5 bases). Germline V CDR1 and CDR2: SGHAT, FQNNGV. Trimming cost V 8 bases and J 7 bases, with 17 bases left between them. The CDR3 is made up of 14 amino acids. The CDR3 DNA reads as TGTGCCAGCGAGTACGAAAGGGGAGGTGAAAAACTGTTTTTT. It codes for CASEYERGGEKLFF.

The chain links TRBV7-2 to TRBJ2-1, with 9 bases matching TRBD1. J gave up 2 bases and V 5 bases, and 4 bases lay outside the gene matches. Germline CDR1 and CDR2: SGHTA and FQGNSA. The CDR3 is 15 residues long. CDR3 region: CASSLWDRAYNEQFF. Here the CDR3 DNA reads TGTGCCAGCAGCCTATGGGACAGGGCCTACAATGAGCAGTTCTTC.

In its sample, this clonotype was seen a few times. The J gene is TRBJ2-4, the V gene TRBV20-1, with D perhaps TRBD1 (6 bases). CDR3 length: 16 amino acids. V gave up 5 bases and J gave up 0 bases, with 17 bases separating them. Germline assignment: CDR1 DFQATT and CDR2 SNEGSKA (reference sequence). The CDR3 region has the DNA TGCAGTGCTTGTGACGTGGGGGCGAAAGCCAAAAACATTCAGTACTTC. Translating it yields CSACDVGAKAKNIQYF.

This clonotype was observed at least ten times. J is TRBJ1-1 and V is TRBV6-1, with D uncertain. V was clipped by 4 bases and J by 7 bases, with 13 bases between them. This CDR3 contains 13 residues. Per the germline V gene, CDR1 is MNHNS and CDR2 is SASEGT. The CDR3 here is CASSVTAYVEAFF. The CDR3 DNA reads TGTGCCAGCAGTGTGACCGCTTACGTTGAAGCTTTCTTT.

This clonotype was counted ten times or more. The V and J genes are TRBV5-1 and TRBJ1-5; 8 bases line up with TRBD1. CDR1 SGHRS and CDR2 YFSETQ come from the germline V gene. This CDR3 has 15 amino acids. V lost 1 base to trimming and J lost 5 bases; unmatched junction nucleotides: 5. CDR3 nucleotides: TGCGCCAGCAGCTTGACAGGGGGAGGCCATCAGCCCCAGCATTTT. Its translation is CASSLTGGGHQPQHF.

This clonotype was detected only once. V gene TRBV19 combines with J gene TRBJ2-1, with 12 bases matching TRBD2. Germline V CDR1 and CDR2: LNHDA, SQIVND (reference sequence). The ends lost 7 bases at V and 9 bases at J; junction bases unmatched: 13. The CDR3 loop spans 16 amino acids. CDR3 sequence reads: CASTPSGLAGTGEQFF. The CDR3, as DNA: TGTGCCAGTACACCCTCAGGACTAGCGGGGACGGGTGAGCAGTTCTTC.

There are many counts of this clonotype. The chain recombines TRBV4-1 with TRBJ2-7, with 13 bases fitting TRBD2. V was clipped by 4 bases and J by 5 bases; unmatched bases: 5. The CDR3 runs 15 residues. Germline V lookup: CDR1 MGHRA, CDR2 YSYEKL. The CDR3 here is CASSPVLAGGNEQYF. CDR3 sequence (DNA): TGCGCCAGCAGCCCGGTACTAGCGGGAGGGAACGAGCAGTACTTC.

This clonotype was detected ten times or more. The chain couples TRBV7-9 to TRBJ2-7; D is perhaps TRBD2 (5 bases). CDR1 and CDR2 from the germline V gene are SEHNR and FQNEAQ (reference sequence). V was shortened by 5 bases and J by 3 bases, with 17 bases between the two germline ends. The CDR3 has 15 residues. CDR3 amino acids: CASSPIFGLHYEQYF. The CDR3 region has the DNA TGTGCCAGCAGCCCAATCTTCGGACTCCACTACGAGCAGTACTTC.

This clonotype was counted ten times or more. For the CDR3, the DNA is TGCAGTGCTAGGTCCCCAGTCGACCGGCGGGGTGAGCAGTTCTTC. Translated, it gives CSARSPVDRRGEQFF. The chain has TRBV20-1 and TRBJ2-1; maybe TRBD2 (6 bases). Germline values: CDR1 DFQATT, CDR2 SNEGSKA (reference sequence). Trimming pared 3 bases from V and 9 bases from J, leaving 21 bases between. This CDR3 contains 15 residues.

This clonotype came up many times. The rearrangement uses TRBV7-8 and TRBJ2-1; no definite D call. The germline V gene encodes CDR1 SGHVS and CDR2 FQNEAQ. The V end lost 3 bases, the J end lost 0 bases, and 15 bases lay between the germline ends. The CDR3 totals 17 residues. In DNA form, the CDR3 reads TGTGCCAGCAGCTTTTTTTTCGGGTCCAGCTCCTACAATGAGCAGTTCTTC. Protein: CASSFFFGSSSYNEQFF.

Notes on this clonotype: Since a much larger clone is just one base distant, this may be a read error. The chain is built from TRBV5-1 and TRBJ2-1; 7 bases align to TRBD1. The J call may be incorrect, as the DNA end agrees better with TRBJ2-7. There are 15 residues in the CDR3. In germline, CDR1 is SGHRS, CDR2 YFSETQ. CDR3 region: CASSFGQVAYNEQYF. The CDR3 region has the DNA TGCGCCAGCAGCTTCGGACAGGTCGCCTACAATGAGCAGTACTTC.

The chain joins TRBV29-1 to TRBJ2-7, with 11 nucleotides matching TRBD2. CDR1 and CDR2 (germline): SQVTM, ANQGSEA. This CDR3 is built from 15 residues. V lost 3 bases and J lost 2; bases outside the gene matches: 6. The CDR3 nucleotides are TGCAGCGTTGATTTTCGACTAGCGGGGACCTACGAGCAGTACTTC. It specifies CSVDFRLAGTYEQYF.